This T cell receptor (beta chain) stems from a study of cytomegalovirus exposure and HLA in healthy donors. Study overall: Across roughly 400 genotyped donors, approximately 80% landed in the Caucasian-associated ancestry cluster. Study-level points and caveats: The study labeled fewer than 200 TCR beta chains cytomegalovirus-associated.

Points on this clone: Its matching antigen is unknown.

This CDR3 region has 15 residues. Germline values: CDR1 SGHAT, CDR2 FQNNGV. The trim removed 1 base at V and 4 bases at J, leaving 6 bases unmatched. Researchers ran the PCR with 60 Vbeta and 13 Jbeta primers. Data came from immunoSEQ multiplex PCR; TCRdb stores just in-frame clones and leaves some out. Here the sample spans about 140,000 clones, about 78% being singletons. The genes are TRBV11-2 and TRBJ1-1; 7 bases line up with TRBD1. The sequence came from a man younger than 35 in good health and CMV-seronegative. The sequenced material came from PBMCs. CDR3 sequence reads: CASSLVQGVGTEAFF. The CDR3 DNA reads as TGTGCCAGCAGCTTAGTGCAGGGGGTGGGCACTGAAGCTTTCTTT.